These 30 T cell receptor beta chains were all obtained from the same sample, sequenced in a study of molecular identifiers for immune sequencing clone quantification. Via MiXCR, TCRdb re-called the PCR reads, giving one row per CDR3 protein. This sample has roughly 100,000 distinct CDR3 sequences, with 30% to 45% found just once. Sequencing was carried out using naive CD8+ T cells from blood, with Jurkat cell RNA spiked in. Described subset: FACS-sorted CD8+CD4-CCR7+CD45RA+ naive T cells. The receptors shown here come from a human donor in good health. Some libraries in this study had Jurkat cell RNA spiked in.

The chain has TRBV14 and TRBJ2-6; D not resolved. Germline V gene lookup returns CDR1 SGHDN and CDR2 FVKESK. V lost 0 bases, J lost 2 bases, and 8 bases lay in between. This CDR3 contains 16 residues. The CDR3 DNA reads as TGTGCCAGCAGCCAAGACAGGCCCCCTGGGGCCAACGTCCTGACTTTC. Translation gives CASSQDRPPGANVLTF.

The genes are TRBV9 and TRBJ1-1; D is ambiguous. The germline V and J ends were trimmed by 0 bases and 1 base, with 10 bases remaining between them. The CDR3 covers 15 residues. Germline V lookup: CDR1 SGDLS, CDR2 YYNGEE. As DNA, the CDR3 is TGTGCCAGCAGCGTAGAGGCAGCTTCGAACACTGAAGCTTTCTTT. It codes for CASSVEAASNTEAFF.

The chain carries TRBV28 and TRBJ2-1; 11 bases agree with TRBD1. The junction had 7 bases not matched to a gene; V was cut back by 5 bases and J by 4 bases. Germline loops: CDR1 MDHEN, CDR2 SYDVKM. The CDR3 runs 16 residues. The chain's CDR3 is CASSGPGQGDYNEQFF. The CDR3 coding sequence is TGTGCCAGCAGTGGCCCGGGACAGGGGGATTACAATGAGCAGTTCTTC.

Comment on this clonotype: The junction departs from the called germline gene at one end, perhaps through a read error. This chain connects TRBV27 to TRBJ2-1; no clear D. Germline values: CDR1 MNHEY, CDR2 SMNVEV (reference sequence). The CDR3 consists of 11 residues. CDR3: CASSYYDEQFF. In nucleotides, the CDR3 is TGTGCCAGCTCTTACTACGATGAGCAGTTCTTC.

The chain has TRBV6-5 and TRBJ2-7, with TRBD2 as a possible D gene (5 bases). The CDR3 spans 11 residues. V was pared by 6 bases and J by 2 bases, with 5 bases between. Germline-derived CDR1 and CDR2 are MNHEY and SVGAGI. The CDR3 region has the DNA TGTGCCAGCAGACTAGCCTACGAGCAGTACTTC. It encodes CASRLAYEQYF.

A remark on this clonotype: A read error may explain this, as a much larger clone is one base away. V and J are TRBV29-1 and TRBJ2-3; TRBD2 agrees at 7 bases. Germline CDR1 and CDR2: SQVTM and ANQGSEA. The CDR3 runs to 15 residues. The CDR3 nucleotides read TGCAGCGTTGACTCCCTAGCGGCCTGGGCAGATATGCAGTATTTT. Amino acid sequence: CSVDSLAAWADMQYF.

This clonotype appeared many times. This chain links TRBV28 with TRBJ2-7; tentatively, D is TRBD1 (5 bases). The CDR3 consists of 14 residues. Germline V CDR1 and CDR2: MDHEN, SYDVKM. Trimming cost V 3 bases and J 3 bases, with 12 bases left between them. The CDR3 protein is CASSFGRVYYEQYF. The CDR3 DNA reads TGTGCCAGCAGTTTCGGCAGGGTCTACTACGAGCAGTACTTC. The whole variable domain, filled in from reference TRBV28 and TRBJ2-7, reads DVKVTQSSRYLVKRTGEKVFLECVQDMDHENMFWYRQDPGLGLRLIYFSYDVKMKEKGDIPEGYSVSREKKERFSLILESASTNQTSMYLCASSFGRVYYEQYFGPGTRLTVT.

CDR3 sequence (DNA): TGTGCCAGCAGATACGGACCACTAGGAACTATCTACGAGCAGTACTTC. Translated: CASRYGPLGTIYEQYF. The chain links TRBV7-2 to TRBJ2-7, with D tentatively TRBD2 (5 bases). The CDR3 sequence is 16 residues long. V lost 6 bases and J 3 bases, leaving 21 bases between the germline ends. CDR1 is SGHTA and CDR2 is FQGNSA in the germline V gene.

The sample holds one count of this clonotype. This may stem from a read error, because a much larger clone lies one nucleotide away. J is TRBJ1-5 and V is TRBV19; D possibly corresponds to TRBD1 (6 bases). The CDR3 contains 17 residues. V shed 3 bases and J shed 2 bases, with 17 bases lying between them. From germline, CDR1 is LNHDA and CDR2 SQIVND (reference sequence). The chain's CDR3 is CASSMVGGRGCNQPQHF. For the CDR3, the DNA is TGTGCCAGTAGTATGGTCGGGGGCAGGGGATGCAATCAGCCCCAGCATTTT.

The rearrangement uses TRBV9 and TRBJ2-3; tentative D call: TRBD2 (6 bases). The ends were cut back, 0 bases at V and 2 bases at J, with 10 bases in the middle. The CDR3 length is 15 residues. Germline values: CDR1 SGDLS, CDR2 YYNGEE. In nucleotides, the CDR3 is TGTGCCAGCAGCGTAGGAGGAGGGCTCACAGATACGCAGTATTTT. Protein: CASSVGGGLTDTQYF.

This clonotype occurred a few times. The chain combines TRBV2 with TRBJ2-7; no reliable D call. Trimming pared 7 bases from V and 0 bases from J, leaving 7 bases between. The CDR3 runs 12 residues. Germline loops: CDR1 SNHLY, CDR2 FYNNEI. CDR3 amino acids: CASIESSYEQYF. The CDR3 DNA reads TGTGCCAGCATAGAAAGCTCCTACGAGCAGTACTTC.

With regard to this clonotype: A much larger clone lies one base from this, so it may be a read error. The missing conserved phenylalanine or tryptophan at the end of this CDR3 makes a read error likely. This chain connects TRBV12-3 or TRBV12-4 to TRBJ1-5; D is perhaps TRBD1 (5 bases). V lost 5 bases and J lost 7, with 12 bases in between. This CDR3 region has 13 residues. The DNA of the CDR3 is TGTGCCAGCAGTGTTGGGGCCCGGCAGCCCCAGCATATT. It yields the protein CASSVGARQPQHI.

This clonotype occurred a few times. CDR3 DNA sequence: TGTGCCAGTAGTATAGACGGGGACCTCTACGCGGAGATCACAGATACGCAGTATTTT. It yields the protein CASSIDGDLYAEITDTQYF. The rearrangement joins TRBV19 to TRBJ2-3; perhaps D is TRBD1 or TRBD2 (5 bases each). Per germline, CDR1 LNHDA and CDR2 SQIVND (reference sequence). Trimming cost V 0 bases and J 2 bases, with 21 bases left between them. The CDR3 is made up of 19 amino acids.

This chain joins TRBV4-3 and TRBJ2-3; no firm D call. Germline assignment: CDR1 LGHNA and CDR2 YSLEER. The CDR3 consists of 15 residues. Trimming removed 4 bases from V and 5 bases from J, with 16 bases in between. For the CDR3, the DNA is TGCGCCAGCAGCCTAGTCTGGGGAACCGTAGATACGCAGTATTTT. Residues: CASSLVWGTVDTQYF.

The chain is built from TRBV29-1 and TRBJ2-7; 12 bases fit TRBD2. The CDR3 covers 16 residues. With V trimmed by 7 bases and J by 3 bases, 13 bases remained unmatched. Germline CDR1 SQVTM, CDR2 ANQGSEA. The CDR3 spells CSDGVEGLAGLYEQYF. The CDR3 DNA sequence: TGCAGCGATGGAGTTGAGGGACTAGCGGGTCTCTACGAGCAGTACTTC.

The J gene is TRBJ2-3, the V gene TRBV7-9, with D possibly matching TRBD1 (6 bases). CDR1 is SEHNR, CDR2 FQNEAQ, per germline (reference sequence). V dropped 5 bases and J dropped 4 bases, with 19 bases sitting between them. There are 16 residues in the CDR3. The CDR3 sequence: CASSLDAGDKPDTQYF. In DNA, the CDR3 is TGTGCCAGCAGCCTAGACGCAGGGGACAAGCCAGATACGCAGTATTTT.

Turning to this clonotype: The conserved phenylalanine or tryptophan is not found at the CDR3 terminus, so this likely reflects a read error. This chain links TRBV12-3 or TRBV12-4 with TRBJ2-2; D uncertain. The germline V and J ends were trimmed by 5 bases and 10 bases, with 14 bases remaining between them. This CDR3 has 13 amino acids. CDR3 nucleotides: TGTGCCAGCAGTCCCGTGGTATCCGTGGAGCTGTTTATT. Amino acids: CASSPVVSVELFI.

The chain has TRBV24-1 and TRBJ2-3; 7 bases are shared with TRBD2. V lost 3 bases and J lost 4; bases outside the gene matches: 12. The CDR3 sequence is 17 residues long. Germline-derived CDR1 and CDR2 are KGHDR and SFDVKD. This CDR3 reads CATSDLEDSGYADTQYF. The CDR3 nucleotides read TGTGCCACCAGTGATCTGGAGGATAGCGGGTACGCAGATACGCAGTATTTT.

The chain carries TRBV6-6 and TRBJ2-5, with D hard to call. The length of the CDR3 is 14 residues. V lost 5 bases to trimming and J lost 3 bases, with 13 bases between them. Looked up from germline, CDR1 is MNHNY and CDR2 is SVGAGI (reference sequence). The CDR3 DNA reads TGTGCCAGCAGTAACGGACGGATGAAAGAGACCCAGTACTTC. Protein sequence: CASSNGRMKETQYF.

This clonotype was detected ten times or more. The rearrangement links TRBV9 to TRBJ2-3; TRBD2 aligns across 11 bases. The CDR3 contains 15 residues. V gave up 3 bases and J gave up 7 bases; unmatched junction bases: 7. Germline V gene sequence: CDR1 SGDLS, CDR2 YYNGEE. The CDR3 protein is CASSDRLAGSNTQYF. The CDR3 coding sequence is TGTGCCAGCAGCGATCGACTAGCGGGGTCCAATACGCAGTATTTT.

Notes on this clonotype: No conserved phenylalanine or tryptophan ends this CDR3, so it is likely a read error. The chain combines TRBV4-1 with TRBJ2-5, with 9 bases aligning to TRBD1. Germline CDR1 is MGHRA and CDR2 is YSYEKL. After removal of 3 bases from V and 2 bases from J, the junction contained 7 bases not matched to a gene. The CDR3 runs 16 residues. The DNA of the CDR3 is TGCGCCAGCAGCCAGATCCCGGACAGGGGACAAGAGACCCAGTACTAC. Translated, it gives CASSQIPDRGQETQYY.

This clonotype was recorded a few times. V is TRBV6-6 and J is TRBJ2-4; D is perhaps TRBD1 or TRBD2 (5 bases each). Germline V gives CDR1 MNHNY, CDR2 SVGAGI (reference sequence). The CDR3 has 15 residues. V was clipped by 4 bases and J by 0 bases, with 10 bases between them. The CDR3 nucleotides are TGTGCCAGCAGTTTCGGGACCGTAGCCAAAAACATTCAGTACTTC. It translates to CASSFGTVAKNIQYF.

V and J are TRBV12-3 or TRBV12-4 and TRBJ2-7, with D perhaps TRBD1 (5 bases). This CDR3 is built from 12 residues. V lost 5 bases and J 5 bases, leaving 10 bases between the germline ends. The CDR3 sequence is CASSQSGHEQYF. CDR3 nucleotides: TGTGCCAGCAGTCAATCAGGGCACGAGCAGTACTTC.

J is TRBJ2-3 and V is TRBV3-1, with TRBD2 matching 11 bases. V trimming: 3 bases; J trimming: 3 bases; junction bases outside the gene matches: 5. There are 16 residues in the CDR3. Germline V CDR1 and CDR2: LGHDT, YNNKEL (reference sequence). The CDR3 here is CASSQLAGGLTDTQYF. CDR3 nucleotide sequence: TGTGCCAGCAGCCAGCTAGCGGGAGGTTTAACAGATACGCAGTATTTT.

As concerns this clonotype: A read error may account for a junction end that differs from germline. The CDR3 loop reads CASSPSNYGQYF. The CDR3 DNA is TGCGCCAGCAGCCCCTCGAACTACGGGCAGTACTTC. V usage is TRBV5-1 and J usage is TRBJ2-7, with D uncertain. Per germline, CDR1 SGHRS and CDR2 YFSETQ. The CDR3 spans 12 residues.

This chain joins TRBV20-1 and TRBJ2-5, with D possibly being TRBD1 (6 bases). This CDR3 spans 16 amino acids. CDR1 is DFQATT and CDR2 is SNEGSKA in the germline V gene (reference sequence). Trimming cost V 4 bases and J 9 bases, with 27 bases left between them. CDR3: CSATSPSQGPAEPQYF. CDR3 bases: TGCAGTGCTACTTCCCCATCTCAGGGGCCCGCGGAGCCCCAGTACTTC.

This chain joins TRBV7-2 and TRBJ2-7; 7 bases line up with TRBD1. Germline lookup yields CDR1 SGHTA and CDR2 FQGNSA. The CDR3 is 15 residues long. The V segment lost 4 bases and the J segment 3 bases; nucleotides outside the gene matches: 9. The CDR3 sequence is CASSWPTGPYYEQYF. In DNA, the CDR3 is TGTGCCAGCAGCTGGCCGACAGGGCCCTACTACGAGCAGTACTTC.

On this clonotype itself: A read error may explain this, as a much larger clone is one base away. The rearrangement links TRBV29-1 to TRBJ1-1; D ambiguous. Germline V lookup: CDR1 SQVTM, CDR2 ANQGSEA. This CDR3 is built from 14 residues. The CDR3 region has the DNA TGCAGCGTTGTCGGCGTACGCATGAACTCTGAAGCTTTCTTT. Residues: CSVVGVRMNSEAFF.

There are a few counts of this clonotype. The gene calls are TRBV9 and TRBJ2-5, with D hard to call. V dropped 3 bases and J dropped 4 bases, with 13 bases sitting between them. The CDR3 sequence is 14 residues long. Germline CDR1 and CDR2: SGDLS and YYNGEE. In DNA, the CDR3 is TGTGCCAGCAGCGCCGGAGACTCGATAGAGACCCAGTACTTC. Translated, it gives CASSAGDSIETQYF.

This clonotype was seen only once. V usage is TRBV6-5 and J usage is TRBJ2-7, with 15 bases lining up with TRBD2. The CDR3 is 17 residues long. Per germline, CDR1 MNHEY and CDR2 SVGAGI. V shed 5 bases, J shed 2 bases, and the junction held 7 bases outside the gene matches. CDR3 DNA sequence: TGTGCCAGCAGTCCTACCGGACTAGCGGGAGGGCCCTACGAGCAGTACTTC. This translates into CASSPTGLAGGPYEQYF.